Following are 5 T cell receptor beta chains from one sample sequenced in a study of cytomegalovirus exposure and HLA in healthy donors. This table comes from immunoSEQ multiplex PCR, and its TCRdb copy is limited to in-frame clones, with some not included. The sample lists about 43,000 clones, approximately 90% seen once, with more than 4.5% in the top ten. Sequenced sample: PBMCs. These receptors were taken from a man aged 18 to 35 in good health and CMV-seronegative.

V gene TRBV7-9 combines with J gene TRBJ1-2; possibly TRBD1 for D (5 bases). The CDR3 extends over 16 amino acids. The ends were cut back, 4 bases at V and 2 bases at J, with 17 bases in the middle. CDR1 is SEHNR, CDR2 FQNEAQ, per germline (reference sequence). CDR3 sequence reads: CASSSLTGAVNYGYTF. The DNA of the CDR3 is TGTGCCAGCAGCTCCTTAACAGGAGCCGTCAACTATGGCTACACCTTC.

This sequence joins TRBV28 and TRBJ2-6; 12 bases line up with TRBD2. Germline trimming cut 3 bases from V and 4 bases from J; bases unmatched to any gene: 4. CDR3 length: 17 residues. Germline values: CDR1 MDHEN, CDR2 SYDVKM. The CDR3 nucleotides are TGTGCCAGCAGTTTTTGGACTAGCGGGGTCGGGGCCAACGTCCTGACTTTC. Amino acids: CASSFWTSGVGANVLTF. Based on the CDR3 plus reference TRBV28 and TRBJ2-6, the full variable domain is DVKVTQSSRYLVKRTGEKVFLECVQDMDHENMFWYRQDPGLGLRLIYFSYDVKMKEKGDIPEGYSVSREKKERFSLILESASTNQTSMYLCASSFWTSGVGANVLTFGAGSRLTVL.

The chain employs TRBV5-1 and TRBJ2-2, with TRBD1 matching 7 bases. The CDR3 extends over 15 amino acids. V gave up 4 bases and J gave up 6 bases; unmatched junction bases: 9. Germline V gene sequence: CDR1 SGHRS, CDR2 YFSETQ. The CDR3 loop reads CASSPGQLGPGELFF. CDR3 bases: TGCGCCAGCAGCCCGGGACAGTTGGGGCCCGGGGAGCTGTTTTTT.

The V call is TRBV11-2, the J call TRBJ2-7; TRBD1 agrees at 7 bases. Germline lookup yields CDR1 SGHAT and CDR2 FQNNGV. The CDR3 loop spans 14 amino acids. Trimming at V came to 4 bases and at J to 3 bases, leaving 6 bases not matched to a gene. CDR3 residues: CASSYRQGYYEQYF. The CDR3, as DNA: TGTGCCAGCAGCTACAGACAGGGATACTACGAGCAGTACTTC.

The chain employs TRBV5-1 and TRBJ2-3; D gene unclear. Trimming removed 1 base at V and 1 base at J, with 10 bases between. Germline V gene sequence: CDR1 SGHRS, CDR2 YFSETQ. This CDR3 has 15 residues. The CDR3 is CASSLLQARTDTQYF. In DNA form, the CDR3 reads TGCGCCAGCAGCTTGCTCCAGGCCCGCACAGATACGCAGTATTTT.